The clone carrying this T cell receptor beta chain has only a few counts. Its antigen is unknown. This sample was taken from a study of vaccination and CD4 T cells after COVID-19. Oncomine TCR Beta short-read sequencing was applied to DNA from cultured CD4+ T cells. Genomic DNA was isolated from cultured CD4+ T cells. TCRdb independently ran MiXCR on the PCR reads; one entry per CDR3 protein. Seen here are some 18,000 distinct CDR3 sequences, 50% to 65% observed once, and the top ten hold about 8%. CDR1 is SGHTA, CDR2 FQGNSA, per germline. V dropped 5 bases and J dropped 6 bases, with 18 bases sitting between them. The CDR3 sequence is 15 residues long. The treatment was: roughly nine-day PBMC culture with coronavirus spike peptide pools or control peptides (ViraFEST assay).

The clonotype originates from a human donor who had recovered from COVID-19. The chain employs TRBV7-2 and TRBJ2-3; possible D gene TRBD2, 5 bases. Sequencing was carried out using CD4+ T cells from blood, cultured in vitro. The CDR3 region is CASSRGSIVADTQYF. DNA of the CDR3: TGTGCCAGCAGCCGGGGTTCTATTGTCGCGGATACGCAGTATTTT.